Below are 21 T cell receptor beta chains sequenced from a single sample in a study of T cell changes during pregnancy in multiple sclerosis. Measured with immunoSEQ multiplex PCR; TCRdb has only the in-frame clones, and not every one. The data show roughly 29,000 clones, around 88% seen once. The sample in question was CD4+ T cells from peripheral blood mononuclear cells, obtained in the first trimester of pregnancy. The receptors here all came from a female donor in good health, enrolled as a control in a pregnancy study.

CDR3 nucleotides: TGTGCCAGCAGCCCTGTAGGGGCGGGGGTACCCTACGAGCAGTACTTC. It yields the protein CASSPVGAGVPYEQYF. The gene calls are TRBV7-2 and TRBJ2-7, with TRBD2 identical over 7 bases. V dropped 5 bases and J dropped 2; count of bases not matched to a gene: 12. Germline CDR1 SGHTA, CDR2 FQGNSA. The CDR3 is 16 amino acids. The entire variable domain, with the rest obtained from reference TRBV7-2 and TRBJ2-7, is as follows: GAGVSQSPSNKVTEKGKDVELRCDPISGHTALYWYRQSLGQGLEFLIYFQGNSAPDKSGLPSDRFSAERTGGSVSTLTIQRTQQEDSAVYLCASSPVGAGVPYEQYFGPGTRLTVT.

The chain employs TRBV5-1 and TRBJ1-2; D gene uncertain. V was trimmed by 4 bases and J by 0 bases, leaving 13 bases between them. The CDR3 totals 15 residues. Germline loops: CDR1 SGHRS, CDR2 YFSETQ. Written as DNA, the CDR3 is TGCGCCAGCAGCCTGGACGGTCAACCTAACTATGGCTACACCTTC. This gives the protein CASSLDGQPNYGYTF.

The CDR3 DNA reads TGTGCCAGCAGCTCTTCAGGGGGCTATGGCTACACCTTC. This translates into CASSSSGGYGYTF. The gene calls are TRBV7-3 and TRBJ1-2; 7 positions match TRBD1. Per germline, CDR1 SGHTA and CDR2 FQGTGA. CDR3 length: 13 residues. Trimming cost V 4 bases and J 4 bases; bases outside gene matches: 3. Complete variable domain (other parts from reference TRBV7-3 and TRBJ1-2): GAGVSQTPSNKVTEKGKYVELRCDPISGHTALYWYRQSLGQGPEFLIYFQGTGAADDSGLPNDRFFAVRPEGSVSTLKIQRTERGDSAVYLCASSSSGGYGYTFGSGTRLTVV.

The chain uses TRBV6-1 and TRBJ2-3, with 7 nucleotides matching TRBD2. Looked up from germline, CDR1 is MNHNS and CDR2 is SASEGT. V shed 7 bases and J 4 bases; nucleotides not matched to a gene: 11. This CDR3 region has 15 residues. As DNA, the CDR3 is TGTGCCAGCAACGGACTCGCCGGGGGGTCAGATACGCAGTATTTT. Its protein is CASNGLAGGSDTQYF.

This rearrangement joins TRBV21-1 to TRBJ2-2; the table's D call, TRBD2, was not checked against the DNA. TRBV21-1 constitutes a pseudogene. This CDR3 contains 16 residues. The CDR3 nucleotides are TGTGCCAGCAGCGATAAGGCGGGAGGGCCGTTCGGGGAGCTGTTTTTT. It codes for CASSDKAGGPFGELFF.

The chain combines TRBV28 with TRBJ1-2; 8 bases line up with TRBD1. Losses at the gene ends were 11 bases for V and 3 bases for J; bases not matched to a gene: 8. Germline values: CDR1 MDHEN, CDR2 SYDVKM. The CDR3 sequence is 13 residues long. CDR3 nucleotides: TGTGCCGGCTCAGGGGGCGTCGACTATGGCTACACCTTC. It is translated as CAGSGGVDYGYTF.

The rearrangement links TRBV7-8 to TRBJ1-5, with a weak D call TRBD1 (6 bases). This CDR3 is built from 17 residues. Germline CDR1 is SGHVS and CDR2 is FQNEAQ. The V and J ends lost 1 base and 0 bases respectively, with 13 bases between them. The CDR3 protein is CASSLDRVPFSNQPQHF. The CDR3 bases are TGTGCCAGCAGCTTAGACAGGGTTCCATTTAGCAATCAGCCCCAGCATTTT.

The chain links TRBV10-1 to TRBJ1-1, with D hard to call. Germline V gene sequence: CDR1 WNHNN, CDR2 SYGVQD (reference sequence). Trimming took off 0 bases at V and 10 bases at J, with 9 bases between the two ends. The CDR3 is made up of 12 amino acids. In DNA form, the CDR3 reads TGCGCCAGCAGTGAGTCCCAGTTTGGAGCTTTCTTT. Protein: CASSESQFGAFF.

This chain uses TRBV7-3 with TRBJ1-2; 9 bases agree with TRBD1. The V segment lost 3 bases and the J segment 6 bases; nucleotides outside the gene matches: 5. The CDR3 runs to 14 residues. The V gene's germline CDR1 is SGHTA and CDR2 FQGTGA. The CDR3 DNA reads as TGTGCCAGCAGCTTCGACCGGGACAGGGATGGCTACACCTTC. It yields the protein CASSFDRDRDGYTF.

The chain links TRBV10-3 to TRBJ1-2; TRBD1 might be the D (6 bases). Trimming shortened V by 2 bases and J by 8 bases, and 9 bases separated the two germline ends. Germline V gene lookup returns CDR1 ENHRY and CDR2 SYGVKD. The CDR3 covers 12 residues. CDR3 loop: CAISETGSGYTF. The CDR3 DNA reads TGTGCCATCAGTGAGACAGGGTCCGGCTACACCTTC.

The rearrangement links TRBV19 to TRBJ1-1; D call uncertain. V was cut by 5 bases and J by 0 bases, with 16 bases left in between. Germline V gene lookup returns CDR1 LNHDA and CDR2 SQIVND (reference sequence). The length of the CDR3 is 16 residues. CDR3 sequence reads: CASSGRERGVNTEAFF. The CDR3 DNA reads as TGTGCCAGTAGTGGAAGGGAGAGAGGCGTGAACACTGAAGCTTTCTTT.

The gene calls are TRBV2 and TRBJ2-7; maybe TRBD2 (5 bases). Germline V CDR1 and CDR2: SNHLY, FYNNEI. This CDR3 has 14 amino acids. Trimming took 2 bases from V and 3 from J, leaving 11 bases between them. The CDR3 here is CASSESAGSYEQYF. The CDR3 DNA sequence: TGTGCCAGCAGTGAAAGCGCGGGCAGCTACGAGCAGTACTTC.

V usage is TRBV5-1 and J usage is TRBJ2-2; D is possibly TRBD2 (5 bases). V gave up 3 bases and J gave up 2 bases, with 11 bases separating them. The CDR3 totals 15 residues. The germline V gene has CDR1 SGHRS and CDR2 YFSETQ. The CDR3 spells CASSSGSGNTGELFF. CDR3 bases: TGCGCCAGCAGCTCGGGGTCTGGCAACACCGGGGAGCTGTTTTTT.

This clone was seen only a few times. The chain carries TRBV5-1 and TRBJ1-1, with 8 bases identical to TRBD1. CDR1 SGHRS and CDR2 YFSETQ come from the germline V gene. Trimming took 0 bases from V and 3 from J; bases not matched to a gene: 4. This CDR3 spans 15 amino acids. The CDR3 protein is CASSLDRGADTEAFF. As DNA, the CDR3 is TGCGCCAGCAGCTTGGACAGGGGGGCGGACACTGAAGCTTTCTTT.

This clone is medium-sized (0.01 to 0.1%). The rearrangement joins TRBV27 to TRBJ2-1; D is perhaps TRBD2 (7 bases). The CDR3 is made up of 15 amino acids. Germline lookup yields CDR1 MNHEY and CDR2 SMNVEV (reference sequence). Between the trimmed V and J ends, which lost 5 bases and 5 bases, there was a span of 16 bases. The CDR3 sequence is CASSEVGGPDNEQFF. In DNA, the CDR3 is TGTGCCAGCAGTGAGGTGGGGGGGCCCGACAATGAGCAGTTCTTC.

This chain uses TRBV5-6 with TRBJ2-3; TRBD1 matches 7 bases. The CDR3 has 18 residues. The V gene's germline CDR1 is SGHDT and CDR2 YYEEEE. The junction had 15 bases not matched to a gene; V was cut back by 2 bases and J by 3 bases. The CDR3 loop is CASSFLGTVNLGTDTQYF. CDR3 coding DNA: TGTGCCAGCAGCTTCCTTGGGACAGTGAACTTAGGGACAGATACGCAGTATTTT.

The chain is built from TRBV7-2 and TRBJ2-2; 9 bases fit TRBD2. Germline V gene lookup returns CDR1 SGHTA and CDR2 FQGNSA. This CDR3 has 15 amino acids. Trimming at V came to 5 bases and at J to 1 base, leaving 2 bases not matched to a gene. The CDR3 DNA reads TGTGCCAGCAGCCTGACTAGCGGGAACACCGGGGAGCTGTTTTTT. This gives the protein CASSLTSGNTGELFF.

V usage is TRBV2 and J usage is TRBJ1-3; 9 positions agree with TRBD1. This CDR3 contains 14 residues. In germline, CDR1 is SNHLY, CDR2 FYNNEI. With 11 bases clipped from V and 3 bases from J, the junction kept 8 bases outside the gene matches. The CDR3 sequence is CAGNRGLSGNTIYF. CDR3 sequence (DNA): TGTGCCGGCAACAGGGGGCTTAGTGGAAACACCATATATTTT.

The rearrangement uses TRBV19 and TRBJ2-5, with 7 bases aligning to TRBD2. CDR3 length: 16 residues. The J segment lost 5 bases and the V segment lost 3 bases, leaving 12 bases of the junction unmatched. CDR1 and CDR2 from the germline V gene are LNHDA and SQIVND (reference sequence). CDR3 coding DNA: TGTGCCAGTAGTATCTCTAAGGCGGGAGCTACGGAGACCCAGTACTTC. Amino acids: CASSISKAGATETQYF.

The chain joins TRBV5-1 to TRBJ1-1, with D uncertain. CDR1 SGHRS and CDR2 YFSETQ come from the germline V gene. This CDR3 has 15 amino acids. V lost 4 bases and J 1 base, leaving 14 bases between the germline ends. The CDR3 here is CASSLPARGNTEAFF. In DNA, the CDR3 is TGCGCCAGCAGCCTACCCGCCCGGGGGAACACTGAAGCTTTCTTT. The full variable domain, its missing parts supplied by reference TRBV5-1 and TRBJ1-1, is KAGVTQTPRYLIKTRGQQVTLSCSPISGHRSVSWYQQTPGQGLQFLFEYFSETQRNKGNFPGRFSGRQFSNSRSEMNVSTLELGDSALYLCASSLPARGNTEAFFGQGTRLTVV.

By share, this clone counts as medium-sized. The chain joins TRBV5-1 to TRBJ2-1; 7 nucleotides match TRBD2. V lost 4 bases to trimming and J lost 0 bases; unmatched junction nucleotides: 4. The CDR3 sequence is 15 residues long. The germline gives CDR1 SGHRS, CDR2 YFSETQ. The CDR3 nucleotides read TGCGCCAGCAGCAATCTAGCGGTCTCCTACAATGAGCAGTTCTTC. Translating it yields CASSNLAVSYNEQFF. Supplemented by reference TRBV5-1 and TRBJ2-1, the full variable domain reads KAGVTQTPRYLIKTRGQQVTLSCSPISGHRSVSWYQQTPGQGLQFLFEYFSETQRNKGNFPGRFSGRQFSNSRSEMNVSTLELGDSALYLCASSNLAVSYNEQFFGPGTRLTVL.